This TCR beta chain is drawn from a study of a mutant IDH1 vaccine in newly diagnosed glioma. The wider study: Initiation of the vaccine course occurred 4-6 weeks after radiotherapy alone, or alongside temozolomide cycles. The treated population exhibited a male proportion of around 62%, a female proportion of approximately 38%, and a mean age of 40.4 years.

To note about this clone: What it binds is unknown.

Germline CDR1 is SGHTA and CDR2 is FQGNSA. Trimming took 7 bases from V and 5 from J; bases not matched to a gene: 7. The CDR3 has 14 amino acids. Indicated time point: week 47, end of study. Vaccine doses each comprised 300 ug of mutant IDH1 20-mer peptide, with topical imiquimod. Sequencing used immunoSEQ multiplex PCR; TCRdb keeps in-frame clones, though not all of them. This repertoire shows about 94,000 clones, just under 90% found once; its top ten account for approximately 0.8%. The specimen was PBMCs, collected from a glioma patient whose treatment included an IDH1 peptide vaccine. This chain joins TRBV7-2 and TRBJ2-2; TRBD1 aligns across 7 bases. The sequence was obtained from a woman aged 45-65 years with glioma. The CDR3 DNA sequence: TGTGCCAGCACCCCGGACAGGTCGACCGGGGAGCTGTTTTTT. Amino acids: CASTPDRSTGELFF.